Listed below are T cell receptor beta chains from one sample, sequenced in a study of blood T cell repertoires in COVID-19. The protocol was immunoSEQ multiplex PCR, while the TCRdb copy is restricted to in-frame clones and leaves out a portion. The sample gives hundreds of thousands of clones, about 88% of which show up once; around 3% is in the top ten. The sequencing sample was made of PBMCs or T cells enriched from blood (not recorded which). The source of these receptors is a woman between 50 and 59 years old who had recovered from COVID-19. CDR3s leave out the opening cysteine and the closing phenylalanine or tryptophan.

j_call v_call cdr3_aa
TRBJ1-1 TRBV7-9 ASSLVIRTQLNTEAF
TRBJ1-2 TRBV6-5 ASSYVQLLSQI
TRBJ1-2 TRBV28 ASGGQGSGYT
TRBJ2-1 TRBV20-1 SAARDTGGL
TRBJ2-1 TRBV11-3 ASSSGTSGNNEQF
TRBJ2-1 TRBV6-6 ASSSLLPGVLNEQF
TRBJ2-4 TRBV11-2 ASSLAMGVLAKNIQY
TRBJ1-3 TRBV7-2 ASSPWIGGGRNTIY
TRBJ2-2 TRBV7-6 ASSLRQSRGGTGELF
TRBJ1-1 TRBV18 ASSSINTEAF
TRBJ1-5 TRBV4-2 ASSQGVQNNQPQH
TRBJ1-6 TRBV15 ATSRDAGNSPLH
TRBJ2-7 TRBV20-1 SASRTSGRASYEQY
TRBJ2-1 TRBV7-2 ASSDRPSGSWNEQF
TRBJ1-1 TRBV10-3 AIRRDTSGTEAF
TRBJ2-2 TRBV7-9 ASSRPRGREGGTGELF
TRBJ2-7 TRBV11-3 ASSKGQAPSYEQY
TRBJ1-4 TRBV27 ATGRGLGEKLF
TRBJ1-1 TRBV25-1 TQRGNDTEAF
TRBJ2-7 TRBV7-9 ASSPKTGNYEQY
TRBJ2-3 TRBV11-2 ASSLAGTDTQY
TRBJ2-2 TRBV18 ASSPMLSGRANTGELF
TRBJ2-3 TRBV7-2 ASGAEGDTQY
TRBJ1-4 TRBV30 AWSIQGGGEKLF
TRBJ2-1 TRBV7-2 ASRDRGNEQF
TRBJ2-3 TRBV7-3 ASSLSQAGGPSDTQY
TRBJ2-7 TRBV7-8 ASSLFERGTYEQY
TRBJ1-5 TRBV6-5 ASGTGSRPQH
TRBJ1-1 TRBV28 ASSLSGVTEAF
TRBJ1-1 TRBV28 ASSGGQENTEAF
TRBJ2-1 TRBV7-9 ASSLGTGPPSYNEQF
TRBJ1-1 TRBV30 AFRGNTEAF
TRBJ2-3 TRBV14 ASSHSSTSGHTDTQY
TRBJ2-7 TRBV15 ATSRDRARYEQY
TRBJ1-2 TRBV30 ACPGQGAYGYT
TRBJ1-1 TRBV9 ASSPRVGGLGSTEAF
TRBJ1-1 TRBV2 ASSGSGAPNTEAF
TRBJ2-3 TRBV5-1 ASSPLSGSPPDTQY
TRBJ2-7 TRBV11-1 ASSFDHGGSYEQY
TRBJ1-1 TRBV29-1 SVVGGGTNTEAF
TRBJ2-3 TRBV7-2 ASSPKQLAGGTDTQY